This T cell receptor beta chain derives from a study of T cell responses to AZD1222 COVID-19 vaccine. Study-level findings and limits: AZD1222 recipients seropositive at baseline numbered only six or seven.

TCRdb's table, derived via immunoSEQ multiplex PCR, lists solely in-frame clones and lacks some. The sample lists approximately 100,000 clones; around nine tenths were seen once. Germline CDR1 is GTSNPN and CDR2 is SVGIG (reference sequence). This CDR3 is built from 11 residues. Between the trimmed V and J ends, which lost 0 bases and 4 bases, there was a span of 3 bases. Concerning this clone itself: Its antigen remains unidentified.

This receptor was taken from an adult in good health. V gene TRBV30 combines with J gene TRBJ1-1; D uncertain. This specimen consisted of peripheral blood, obtained on day 0 of AZD1222 vaccination. The CDR3 DNA is TGTGCCTGGAGTGTCAGCACTGAAGCTTTCTTT. This encodes CAWSVSTEAFF.